These 7 T cell receptor beta chains were sequenced from one sample in a study of identical twins. TCRdb itself ran the 5' RACE reads through MiXCR, one entry per CDR3 protein. Among 1.5 million or so distinct CDR3 sequences listed, more than 30% were seen once. Sample: cord blood. All receptors derive from a newborn girl in good health.

This clonotype was counted ten times or more. V is TRBV7-2 and J is TRBJ2-3; D is uncertain. The V and J ends lost 1 base and 3 bases respectively, with 8 bases between them. The CDR3 covers 14 residues. The germline gives CDR1 SGHTA, CDR2 FQGNSA. The DNA for the CDR3 is TGTGCCAGCAGCTTAGTTTGGCGAACAGATACGCAGTATTTT. Translated: CASSLVWRTDTQYF.

V and J are TRBV29-1 and TRBJ1-2; 7 bases match TRBD1. Trimming took 4 bases from V and 6 from J; bases not matched to a gene: 8. This CDR3 is 13 amino acids long. Per germline, CDR1 SQVTM and CDR2 ANQGSEA. CDR3 coding DNA: TGCAGCGTTGCTCCGGGACAGAGGGATGGCTACACCTTC. Amino acids: CSVAPGQRDGYTF. Variable domain in full (rest from reference TRBV29-1 and TRBJ1-2): SAVISQKPSRDICQRGTSLTIQCQVDSQVTMMFWYRQQPGQSLTLIATANQGSEATYESGFVIDKFPISRPNLTFSTLTVSNMSPEDSSIYLCSVAPGQRDGYTFGSGTRLTVV.

This clonotype was observed a handful of times. V and J are TRBV6-2 or TRBV6-3 and TRBJ2-4; D unclear. Germline V gives CDR1 MNHEY, CDR2 SVGEGT. V was pared by 0 bases and J by 15 bases, with 3 bases between. The CDR3 loop spans 9 amino acids. The CDR3: CASSYSAYF. The CDR3 DNA follows: TGTGCCAGCAGTTACTCAGCGTACTTC.

The table lists this clonotype with a few counts. V gene TRBV27 combines with J gene TRBJ2-7; the match to TRBD2 covers 10 bases. The V segment lost 0 bases and the J segment 5 bases; nucleotides outside the gene matches: 7. The CDR3 sequence is 16 residues long. The V gene's germline CDR1 is MNHEY and CDR2 SMNVEV (reference sequence). DNA for the CDR3: TGTGCCAGCAGTTTATCAACAGCGGGAGGGCCAAACGAGCAGTACTTC. Its translation: CASSLSTAGGPNEQYF.

The chain is built from TRBV2 and TRBJ2-1; 8 bases fit TRBD2. Germline V CDR1 and CDR2: SNHLY, FYNNEI. Germline trimming cut 0 bases from V and 4 bases from J; bases unmatched to any gene: 5. The CDR3 covers 16 residues. This CDR3 reads CASSEAGSGVYNEQFF. CDR3 nucleotides: TGTGCCAGCAGTGAAGCTGGTAGCGGGGTGTACAATGAGCAGTTCTTC.

V and J are TRBV6-1 and TRBJ2-3, with a tentative D call TRBD2 (5 bases). The CDR3 length is 15 residues. The V gene lost 3 bases and the J gene lost 7 bases, with 17 bases spanning the gap. Germline lookup yields CDR1 MNHNS and CDR2 SASEGT. The CDR3 loop reads CASSEGREIRNTQYF. The DNA for the CDR3 is TGTGCCAGCAGTGAGGGCCGGGAAATAAGAAATACGCAGTATTTT.

The chain couples TRBV20-1 to TRBJ1-4, with D perhaps matching TRBD1 (6 bases). Between the trimmed V and J ends, which lost 4 bases and 8 bases, there was a span of 23 bases. The CDR3 loop spans 16 amino acids. The V gene's germline CDR1 is DFQATT and CDR2 SNEGSKA (reference sequence). The CDR3 region has the DNA TGCAGTGCTACCAGCGGGGATTCGGGGGCTCCGGAAAAACTGTTTTTT. This codes for CSATSGDSGAPEKLFF.